The next 32 T cell receptor beta chains were all read from a single sample in a study of beta chain features in type 1 diabetes. Overall study results and limits: All four CD4+ subsets of Type 1 diabetes patients contained TCRB CDR3s that were moderately but significantly shorter.

cDNA synthesis used the whole RNA isolate, giving expressed TCRB sequences. Method: immunoSEQ multiplex PCR; TCRdb's copy keeps in-frame clones and lacks some. Found here are under 350,000 clones, approximately 24% of them singletons; the top ten hold roughly 0.013%. Their antigens are not known. What was sequenced was naive CD4+ T cells from blood. These receptors all stem from a young woman with type 1 diabetes.

This rearrangement joins TRBV6-5 to TRBJ2-1; D unresolved. V was pared by 4 bases and J by 5 bases, with 9 bases between. The CDR3 runs 13 residues. The V gene's germline CDR1 is MNHEY and CDR2 SVGAGI. CDR3: CASSFEVDNEQFF. The DNA for the CDR3 is TGTGCCAGCAGTTTCGAGGTGGACAATGAGCAGTTCTTC.

The chain joins TRBV29-1 to TRBJ2-1; TRBD2 agrees at 8 bases. The CDR3 is 16 residues long. Losses at the gene ends were 7 bases for V and 8 bases for J; bases not matched to a gene: 19. Germline CDR1 is SQVTM and CDR2 is ANQGSEA. CDR3 DNA: TGCAGCGCGAATTGGGCGGGGGGACTACGCGGGTATGAGCAGTTCTTC. Translated: CSANWAGGLRGYEQFF.

This clone was recorded a few times. This chain connects TRBV29-1 to TRBJ1-5; D is uncertain. The CDR3 consists of 13 residues. CDR1 SQVTM and CDR2 ANQGSEA come from the germline V gene. V shed 4 bases and J shed 2 bases, with 9 bases lying between them. Here the CDR3 reads CSVAGVGNQPQHF. The CDR3 DNA follows: TGCAGCGTTGCCGGGGTCGGCAATCAGCCCCAGCATTTT. Complete variable domain (other parts from reference TRBV29-1 and TRBJ1-5): SAVISQKPSRDICQRGTSLTIQCQVDSQVTMMFWYRQQPGQSLTLIATANQGSEATYESGFVIDKFPISRPNLTFSTLTVSNMSPEDSSIYLCSVAGVGNQPQHFGDGTRLSIL.

This clone showed up just a few times. This sample includes further DNA sequences coding for the same CDR3. This sequence joins TRBV28 and TRBJ2-7; perhaps TRBD1 as D (5 bases). Germline CDR1 and CDR2: MDHEN and SYDVKM. CDR3 size: 13 residues. Trimming took 4 bases from V and 1 from J, leaving 8 bases between them. The CDR3 DNA follows: TGTGCCAGCAGTTCAGGGCAATCCTACGAGCAGTACTTC. This sequence encodes CASSSGQSYEQYF.

This clone was counted a single time. The V and J genes are TRBV19 and TRBJ2-5; D ambiguous. Trimming removed 10 bases from V and 5 bases from J, with 11 bases in between. The CDR3 contains 11 residues. The germline V gene has CDR1 LNHDA and CDR2 SQIVND (reference sequence). CDR3 coding DNA: TGTGCCACCATGAAACGGGAGACCCAGTACTTC. This translates into CATMKRETQYF.

The chain has TRBV5-1 and TRBJ2-1, with a possible D match to TRBD2 (5 bases). The CDR3 length is 14 residues. Germline CDR1 SGHRS, CDR2 YFSETQ. Trimming shortened V by 4 bases and J by 0 bases, and 8 bases separated the two germline ends. DNA of the CDR3: TGCGCCAGCAGCCACGGGGTCTCCTACAATGAGCAGTTCTTC. Its protein product is CASSHGVSYNEQFF.

This chain links TRBV28 with TRBJ2-5; D is possibly TRBD2 (6 bases). V was cut by 6 bases and J by 5 bases, with 13 bases left in between. The CDR3 totals 13 residues. Germline V gene sequence: CDR1 MDHEN, CDR2 SYDVKM. CDR3: CASRRTRGETQYF. In DNA form, the CDR3 reads TGTGCCAGCAGGCGTACCCGGGGGGAGACCCAGTACTTC.

The chain carries TRBV7-2 and TRBJ2-3, with D unclear. Trimming removed 5 bases at V and 1 base at J, with 13 bases between. Germline-derived CDR1 and CDR2 are SGHTA and FQGNSA. The CDR3 spans 15 residues. The DNA of the CDR3 is TGTGCCAGCAGCGCCCGTGGCGGCCGCACAGATACGCAGTATTTT. It is translated as CASSARGGRTDTQYF.

This clone was found a few times. This chain links TRBV9 with TRBJ2-1, with D maybe TRBD2 (6 bases). V dropped 7 bases and J dropped 7 bases, with 15 bases sitting between them. The CDR3 has 13 amino acids. Germline-derived CDR1 and CDR2 are SGDLS and YYNGEE. The CDR3 DNA sequence: TGTGCCAGCCAGGGCGGGGTAGGTAATGAGCAGTTCTTC. It codes for CASQGGVGNEQFF. Using reference TRBV9 and TRBJ2-1 for the parts outside the CDR3, the full variable domain is DSGVTQTPKHLITATGQRVTLRCSPRSGDLSVYWYQQSLDQGLQFLIQYYNGEERAKGNILERFSAQQFPDLHSELNLSSLELGDSALYFCASQGGVGNEQFFGPGTRLTVL.

A few counts support this clone. The gene calls are TRBV27 and TRBJ2-7, with TRBD1 identical over 8 bases. Germline V gene sequence: CDR1 MNHEY, CDR2 SMNVEV (reference sequence). J lost 5 bases, V lost 5 bases, and 5 bases had no gene match. The CDR3 sequence is 13 residues long. The DNA of the CDR3 is TGTGCCAGCAGTCATCTGGACAGGGACGAGCAGTACTTC. Its protein is CASSHLDRDEQYF.

The V and J genes are TRBV2 and TRBJ2-2, with TRBD2 matching over 10 bases. The V gene's germline CDR1 is SNHLY and CDR2 FYNNEI. The CDR3 covers 14 residues. V lost 5 bases, J lost 8 bases, and 5 bases stayed unmatched. The CDR3 nucleotides read TGTGCCAGCAGTTCTACTAGCGGGATAGGGGAGCTGTTTTTT. It specifies CASSSTSGIGELFF. The full variable domain, with the rest looked up from reference TRBV2 and TRBJ2-2, is EPEVTQTPSHQVTQMGQEVILRCVPISNHLYFYWYRQILGQKVEFLVSFYNNEISEKSEIFDDQFSVERPDGSNFTLKIRSTKLEDSAMYFCASSSTSGIGELFFGEGSRLTVL.

The V gene is TRBV27, the J gene TRBJ2-3; D possibly corresponds to TRBD2 (6 bases). Germline loops: CDR1 MNHEY, CDR2 SMNVEV (reference sequence). V dropped 8 bases and J dropped 2 bases, with 20 bases sitting between them. CDR3 length: 16 amino acids. DNA of the CDR3: TGTGCCAGCCCCCTTACGGGGAGGACCGACACAGATACGCAGTATTTT. It encodes CASPLTGRTDTDTQYF.

CDR3 sequence reads: CASSTGLAEGDTDTQYF. Here the CDR3 DNA reads TGTGCCAGCAGTACGGGACTAGCGGAAGGGGACACAGATACGCAGTATTTT. This chain uses TRBV27 with TRBJ2-3; 11 bases fit TRBD2. The ends lost 5 bases at V and 2 bases at J; junction bases unmatched: 9. CDR3 length equals 17 residues. The germline gives CDR1 MNHEY, CDR2 SMNVEV (reference sequence).

There are a few counts of this clone. This sequence joins TRBV6-5 and TRBJ2-7; 10 bases match TRBD1. Germline-derived CDR1 and CDR2 are MNHEY and SVGAGI. The length of the CDR3 is 14 residues. Losses at the gene ends were 2 bases for V and 6 bases for J; bases not matched to a gene: 4. The DNA for the CDR3 is TGTGCCAGCAGTTACGGGGGACAGGGGCGCGAGCAGTACTTC. As protein: CASSYGGQGREQYF.

The J gene is TRBJ1-5, the V gene TRBV2; 7 bases fit TRBD1. V was pared by 6 bases and J by 1 base, with 0 bases of the junction left unmatched. The CDR3 totals 13 residues. Germline V gene data show CDR1 as SNHLY and CDR2 as FYNNEI. The DNA for the CDR3 is TGTGCCAGCAGGGGACAGAGCAATCAGCCCCAGCATTTT. This translates into CASRGQSNQPQHF.

CDR3 bases: TGTGCCAGTAGCCCGGCTAGCGGCCTTCTCGGGGAGCTGTTTTTT. This translates into CASSPASGLLGELFF. V usage is TRBV19 and J usage is TRBJ2-2; 7 bases fit TRBD2. Per germline, CDR1 LNHDA and CDR2 SQIVND (reference sequence). Losses at the gene ends were 6 bases for V and 7 bases for J; bases not matched to a gene: 11. The CDR3 has 15 residues.

The V gene is TRBV5-1, the J gene TRBJ2-1; perhaps TRBD2 as D (6 bases). The V end lost 4 bases, the J end lost 4 bases, and 15 bases lay between the germline ends. The CDR3 totals 15 residues. The germline V gene has CDR1 SGHRS and CDR2 YFSETQ. The CDR3 reads CASSPQSGSYNEQFF. The CDR3 DNA is TGCGCCAGCAGCCCCCAAAGCGGGTCTTACAATGAGCAGTTCTTC.

A few counts support this clone. The V gene is TRBV2, the J gene TRBJ1-2, with no clear D. Germline V CDR1 and CDR2: SNHLY, FYNNEI. This CDR3 has 12 amino acids. V was pared by 4 bases and J by 2 bases, with 5 bases between. This CDR3 reads CASSVGNYGYTF. The CDR3 region has the DNA TGTGCCAGCAGTGTGGGCAACTATGGCTACACCTTC.

The chain combines TRBV7-3 with TRBJ2-3; 11 positions agree with TRBD2. Per germline, CDR1 SGHTA and CDR2 FQGTGA. The ends lost 2 bases at V and 0 bases at J; junction bases unmatched: 10. The CDR3 spans 19 residues. The CDR3 DNA follows: TGTGCCAGCAGCTTAGGCGTACTAGCGGGAGTAGGAAGCACAGATACGCAGTATTTT. Encoded protein: CASSLGVLAGVGSTDTQYF.

A few counts support this clone. V and J are TRBV7-9 and TRBJ2-1, with TRBD2 matching 10 bases. Germline CDR1 SEHNR, CDR2 FQNEAQ (reference sequence). The CDR3 is made up of 16 amino acids. J was trimmed by 5 bases and V by 1 base; bases with no gene match: 5. CDR3 nucleotide sequence: TGTGCCAGCAGCTTAGGGACTAGCGGATTAAACAATGAGCAGTTCTTC. Translating gives CASSLGTSGLNNEQFF.

The rearrangement joins TRBV29-1 to TRBJ2-5; perhaps TRBD2 as D (7 bases). Germline V gene lookup returns CDR1 SQVTM and CDR2 ANQGSEA. The CDR3 has 14 amino acids. V lost 4 bases to trimming and J lost 3 bases, with 15 bases between them. CDR3: CSVGVGGGKETQYF. The CDR3 coding sequence is TGCAGCGTTGGGGTAGGGGGGGGAAAAGAGACCCAGTACTTC.

This clone appeared a few times. V usage is TRBV7-2 and J usage is TRBJ1-5; perhaps TRBD1 as D (6 bases). Germline CDR1 is SGHTA and CDR2 is FQGNSA. CDR3 length: 16 amino acids. V lost 5 bases and J 1 base, leaving 15 bases between the germline ends. CDR3 in DNA: TGTGCCAGCAGCACCGCACAGGGTTACAGCAATCAGCCCCAGCATTTT. This translates into CASSTAQGYSNQPQHF. The full variable domain, with the rest looked up from reference TRBV7-2 and TRBJ1-5, is GAGVSQSPSNKVTEKGKDVELRCDPISGHTALYWYRQSLGQGLEFLIYFQGNSAPDKSGLPSDRFSAERTGGSVSTLTIQRTQQEDSAVYLCASSTAQGYSNQPQHFGDGTRLSIL.

This chain joins TRBV5-4 and TRBJ2-1, with TRBD2 matching over 8 bases. The V gene's germline CDR1 is SGHNT and CDR2 YYREEE (reference sequence). CDR3 length: 15 residues. Trimming took 4 bases from V and 4 from J; bases not matched to a gene: 7. The CDR3 coding sequence is TGTGCCAGCAGCCCCGGACTAGCCACTTACAATGAGCAGTTCTTC. Translating it yields CASSPGLATYNEQFF.

J is TRBJ1-1 and V is TRBV6-5, with TRBD1 matching 9 bases. Germline CDR1 and CDR2: MNHEY and SVGAGI. J lost 5 bases, V lost 5 bases, and 6 bases had no gene match. The CDR3 covers 14 residues. CDR3 nucleotide sequence: TGTGCCAGCAGTGACCGGGACAGGGATACTGAAGCTTTCTTT. Encoded protein: CASSDRDRDTEAFF.

This clone came up a few times. The chain combines TRBV19 with TRBJ2-6, with no clear D. The CDR3 contains 14 residues. Germline CDR1 is LNHDA and CDR2 is SQIVND (reference sequence). V was trimmed by 7 bases and J by 0 bases, leaving 7 bases between them. The DNA for the CDR3 is TGTGCCAGTAATGAGAACTCTGGGGCCAACGTCCTGACTTTC. It is translated as CASNENSGANVLTF.

The chain carries TRBV9 and TRBJ2-3; D not resolved. CDR3 size: 14 residues. V shed 0 bases and J shed 0 bases, with 5 bases lying between them. CDR1 is SGDLS and CDR2 is YYNGEE in the germline V gene. This CDR3 reads CASSVGSSTDTQYF. CDR3 sequence (DNA): TGTGCCAGCAGCGTAGGTTCTAGCACAGATACGCAGTATTTT. The variable domain in full, completed from reference TRBV9 and TRBJ2-3, reads DSGVTQTPKHLITATGQRVTLRCSPRSGDLSVYWYQQSLDQGLQFLIQYYNGEERAKGNILERFSAQQFPDLHSELNLSSLELGDSALYFCASSVGSSTDTQYFGPGTRLTVL.

This clone showed up just a few times. The chain uses TRBV30 and TRBJ1-4; no definite D call. CDR3 size: 12 residues. Trimming left V 0 bases short and J 8 bases short, with 7 bases between. Per germline, CDR1 GTSNPN and CDR2 SVGIG (reference sequence). CDR3 DNA: TGTGCCTGGAGTGTCAATACAGAAAAACTGTTTTTT. This sequence encodes CAWSVNTEKLFF.

The gene calls are TRBV5-1 and TRBJ2-2, with 8 nucleotides matching TRBD2. Germline V gene lookup returns CDR1 SGHRS and CDR2 YFSETQ. The CDR3 is made up of 16 amino acids. V lost 2 bases to trimming and J lost 0 bases; unmatched junction nucleotides: 3. In nucleotides, the CDR3 is TGCGCCAGCAGCTTCGAGACTAGCGCGAACACCGGGGAGCTGTTTTTT. This translates into CASSFETSANTGELFF.

This clone has only a few counts. The CDR3 is CSARTSFNFF. CDR3 nucleotide sequence: TGCAGTGCTAGGACTAGCTTCAACTTCTTC. The genes are TRBV20-1 and TRBJ2-1; TRBD2 matches 7 bases. With 3 bases clipped from V and 16 bases from J, the junction kept 6 bases outside the gene matches. CDR3 length: 10 amino acids. CDR1 and CDR2 (germline): DFQATT, SNEGSKA (reference sequence).

The CDR3 DNA follows: TGTGCCAGCAGCTTAGCGAGGAATGAGCAGTTCTTC. Its protein product is CASSLARNEQFF. This chain uses TRBV7-9 with TRBJ2-1; D unclear. This CDR3 has 12 residues. The V end lost 0 bases, the J end lost 7 bases, and 4 bases lay between the germline ends. Germline values: CDR1 SEHNR, CDR2 FQNEAQ (reference sequence).

This clone was seen only a few times. V and J are TRBV2 and TRBJ1-2; 7 bases line up with TRBD1. The germline gives CDR1 SNHLY, CDR2 FYNNEI. This CDR3 contains 13 residues. V was clipped by 4 bases and J by 6 bases; unmatched bases: 5. The CDR3, as DNA: TGTGCCAGCAGTGTGGTACAGGGGCATGGCTACACCTTC. Protein: CASSVVQGHGYTF.

The V call is TRBV10-3, the J call TRBJ2-3; 10 nucleotides agree with TRBD2. Trimming took 9 bases from V and 4 from J; bases not matched to a gene: 7. The CDR3 totals 14 residues. Germline V lookup: CDR1 ENHRY, CDR2 SYGVKD. CDR3 sequence reads: CAIRASGSADTQYF. In DNA form, the CDR3 reads TGTGCCATAAGGGCTAGCGGGAGTGCAGATACGCAGTATTTT.